This paragraph covers one T cell receptor (beta chain) sequence. RNA was extracted with the RNeasy kit, and a quantity of roughly 0.5 to 1 ug was reverse transcribed using random hexamers. The CDR3 of TCR beta was amplified by immunoSEQ multiplex PCR across 54 Vbeta and 13 Jbeta. One entry per CDR3 protein results from TCRdb running MiXCR on the immunoSEQ multiplex PCR reads. The data show about 280,000 distinct CDR3 sequences, more than 75% seen once. This record belongs to a study of CD8 T cells in Susac syndrome. The CDR3 has 14 residues. V was pared by 1 base and J by 12 bases, with 7 bases of the junction left unmatched. Germline CDR1 and CDR2: SGHDN and FVKESK. Sequencing of TCR beta was performed on blood CD8+ and CD4+ T cells.

This sequence was found in a human donor with multiple sclerosis. V and J are TRBV14 and TRBJ1-1, with 11 bases matching TRBD1. Input material: CD8+ T cells from PBMCs. CDR3 bases: TGTGCCAGCAGCCAAGGGCCGGGACAGGGGGAAACTTTCTTT. It encodes CASSQGPGQGETFF.